Listed below are T cell receptor beta chains from one sample, sequenced in a study of OX40 agonist ivuxolimab in advanced cancers. Libraries were prepared by immunoSEQ multiplex PCR; TCRdb keeps only in-frame clonotypes and omits some of them. This sample has tens of thousands of clones, with 75% to 90% found just once. The starting material was CD4+ or CD8+ T cells sorted from blood, obtained in a trial of the OX40 agonist ivuxolimab. The receptors were sampled from an adult with an advanced solid tumor such as melanoma, head and neck, liver or kidney cancer. CDR3s include the opening cysteine and the closing phenylalanine or tryptophan.

TRBV6-1	TRBJ2-7	CASTEGGSYEQYF
TRBV5-1	TRBJ2-7	CASSSWPTGSGNEQYF
TRBV7-8	TRBJ1-1	CASSLVGPTEAFF
TRBV5-8	TRBJ1-5	CASSLAVAGEPQHF
TRBV15	TRBJ2-1	CATSTWGNEQFF
TRBV6-5	TRBJ1-1	CASRTVNTEAFF
TRBV30	TRBJ2-5	CAWSARGHIEETQYF
TRBV2	TRBJ2-3	CASSAGGGSDTQYF
TRBV28	TRBJ1-1	CASRIFGTGTEAFF
TRBV27	TRBJ2-7	CASSLVGTGTPYEQYF
TRBV10-1	TRBJ1-1	CASSESVMNTEAFF
TRBV9	TRBJ2-2	CASSVAAGATGELFF
TRBV5-1	TRBJ2-2	CASRGGQLNTGELFF
TRBV5-8	TRBJ2-3	CASSAGTAYSTDTQYF
TRBV18	TRBJ2-5	CASSPASGRARGETQYF
TRBV2	TRBJ2-1	CASSTGTVYNEQFF
TRBV29-1	TRBJ2-3	CSVDGTGPPDTQYF
TRBV4-1	TRBJ2-5	CASSPGGVRETQYF
TRBV6-5	TRBJ1-2	CASSYSISRGSYTF
TRBV2	TRBJ1-2	CASTTAGGNYGYTF
TRBV4-1	TRBJ2-7	CASSQDPRVEEQYF
TRBV28	TRBJ2-4	CASSPGPSKNIQYF
TRBV7-9	TRBJ2-7	CASSRAGDEQYF
TRBV9	TRBJ1-5	CASSVGQGGQPQHF
TRBV4-1	TRBJ1-2	CASSPFDSLLFGYTF
TRBV2	TRBJ2-2	CASKVLTNTGELFF
TRBV4-2	TRBJ2-3	CASSASGGEGGTDTQYF
TRBV19	TRBJ1-2	CASSEGRNYGYTF
TRBV28	TRBJ2-7	CASSGARRVSEQYF
TRBV13	TRBJ2-5	CASSLGLSVARETQYF
TRBV1	TRBJ2-1	CTSSPQTSGGDNEQFF
TRBV13	TRBJ2-3	CASSSETGGTDTQYF
TRBV27	TRBJ2-2	CASTANGRNTGELFF
TRBV28	TRBJ1-5	CASSSQENQPQHF
TRBV5-1	TRBJ2-5	CASSWTGGQETQYF
TRBV21-1	TRBJ2-5	CASSKGWTSGGRIQETQYF
TRBV11-2	TRBJ1-4	CASSRTENEKLFF
TRBV28	TRBJ2-2	CASSWQYGNTGELFF
TRBV28	TRBJ2-2	CASSSSDPGELFF
TRBV30	TRBJ2-5	CAWGTSQETQYF
TRBV6-1	TRBJ1-1	CASSAAKGVGKNTEAFF
TRBV7-8	TRBJ2-2	CASSLQGAITGELFF
TRBV10-2	TRBJ2-3	CASSDGGDTDTQYF
TRBV6-1	TRBJ2-1	CASSIIRADYNEQFF
TRBV28	TRBJ1-1	CASSLGQDDTEAFF